This is a list of T cell receptor beta chains from one sample in a study of blood T cells in healthy people across ages. TCRdb re-derived calls from the 5' RACE reads in MiXCR, one entry per CDR3 protein. This sample has approximately 960,000 distinct CDR3 sequences, with almost 30% found just once. This sample also belongs to another study, concerning T cells of mothers and their children.

Sequences were obtained from blood. The receptors were gathered from a woman aged 40-49 years in good health. Both conserved end residues are part of each CDR3. A D gene is named only where the DNA matches it firmly. Size is stated for part of the rows, as once, few or many counts, or as a class when the clone is expanded.

CDR3 length,J gene,V gene,clone size,D gene,CDR3 protein,CDR3 DNA
12,TRBJ2-5,TRBV20-1,.,TRBD2,CRAGTFQETQYF,TGCAGAGCGGGGACCTTCCAAGAGACCCAGTACTTC
19,TRBJ2-6,TRBV18,.,.,CASSLIPRVPRSGANVLTF,TGTGCCAGCTCACTCATCCCCAGGGTCCCACGCTCTGGGGCCAACGTCCTGACTTTC
16,TRBJ2-2,TRBV27,.,TRBD1,CASSLFGTAYTGELFF,TGTGCCAGCAGTTTATTTGGGACAGCCTACACCGGGGAGCTGTTTTTT
12,TRBJ2-1,TRBV4-1,many,.,CASSRTDNEQFF,TGCGCCAGCAGCCGCACAGACAATGAGCAGTTCTTC
12,TRBJ2-4,TRBV29-1,few,.,CSVADTYNEQYF,TGCAGCGTGGCGGACACCTACAATGAGCAGTACTTC
13,TRBJ2-7,TRBV12-3/TRBV12-4,.,TRBD1,CASSLTGESEQYF,TGTGCCAGCAGTTTAACAGGGGAAAGCGAGCAGTACTTC
14,TRBJ2-7,TRBV20-1,.,TRBD2,CSASGGRGFYEQYF,TGCAGTGCTAGCGGGGGGAGGGGATTCTACGAGCAGTACTTC
15,TRBJ2-5,TRBV7-9,.,TRBD1,CASSSNRGDQETQYF,TGTGCCAGCAGCTCAAACAGGGGGGACCAAGAGACCCAGTACTTC
13,TRBJ2-5,TRBV28,.,.,CASSGRDRETQYF,TGTGCCAGCAGTGGGCGGGACCGGGAGACCCAGTACTTC
14,TRBJ1-1,TRBV4-1,few,.,CASSHIVGADEAFF,TGCGCCAGCAGCCACATAGTTGGGGCGGATGAAGCTTTCTTT
11,TRBJ2-1,TRBV25-1,once,.,CASSGTRSPLF,TGTGCCAGCAGTGGGACACGATCGCCTCTCTTC
15,TRBJ2-5,TRBV5-1,few,.,CASRPPGLQVETQYF,TGCGCCAGCAGGCCTCCGGGACTCCAGGTGGAGACCCAGTACTTC
12,TRBJ1-1,TRBV3-1,few,TRBD1,CASSQGQGGAFF,TGTGCCAGCAGCCAGGGACAGGGGGGAGCTTTCTTT
13,TRBJ2-5,TRBV20-1,.,.,CSARGGQEETQYF,TGCAGTGCTAGAGGGGGGCAGGAAGAGACCCAGTACTTC
16,TRBJ2-3,TRBV14,.,TRBD2,CASSPPGLAVPDTQYF,TGTGCCAGCAGCCCGCCCGGACTAGCAGTCCCAGATACGCAGTATTTT
12,TRBJ2-1,TRBV10-3,few,TRBD1,CAVSDRGNEQFF,TGTGCCGTCAGTGACAGGGGCAATGAGCAGTTCTTC
16,TRBJ2-7,TRBV3-1,few,TRBD2,CASSRTGGAGSYEQYF,TGTGCCAGCAGCCGCACGGGGGGGGCAGGATCCTACGAGCAGTACTTC
13,TRBJ2-1,TRBV6-5,.,.,CASSPYAGKEQFF,TGTGCCAGCAGCCCCTACGCAGGGAAAGAGCAGTTCTTC
14,TRBJ2-3,TRBV12-3/TRBV12-4,.,TRBD1,CASSSRGKGDTQYF,TGTGCCAGCAGCTCCAGGGGGAAAGGAGATACGCAGTATTTT
18,TRBJ2-3,TRBV4-1,.,.,CASSQRHLITAGTDTQYF,TGCGCCAGCAGCCAACGGCATCTGATTACCGCCGGCACAGATACGCAGTATTTT
14,TRBJ2-3,TRBV28,few,TRBD2,CASSPSSGVGAQYF,TGTGCCAGCAGCCCGTCAAGCGGGGTTGGTGCGCAGTATTTT
16,TRBJ2-3,TRBV5-5,.,.,CASTLKDYTPTDTQYF,TGTGCCAGCACTCTAAAGGACTATACTCCCACAGATACGCAGTATTTT
14,TRBJ2-1,TRBV7-8,few,TRBD1,CASSIRDRVNEQFF,TGTGCCAGCAGCATCCGGGACAGGGTCAATGAGCAGTTCTTC
16,TRBJ1-2,TRBV9,few,TRBD1,CASSPAPGQGHYGYTF,TGTGCCAGCAGCCCCGCACCGGGACAGGGGCACTATGGCTACACCTTC
14,TRBJ2-7,TRBV5-1,.,.,CASSSRRGPYEQYF,TGCGCCAGCAGCAGTCGGAGGGGACCCTACGAGCAGTACTTC
14,TRBJ2-1,TRBV24-1,.,.,CATRDSYQYNEQFF,TGTGCCACCAGGGATTCATACCAGTACAATGAGCAGTTCTTC
13,TRBJ2-7,TRBV29-1,many,.,CSALGQLENEQYF,TGCAGCGCCCTAGGACAACTCGAGAACGAGCAGTACTTC
13,TRBJ1-1,TRBV10-3,.,.,CAISESAVSEAFF,TGTGCCATCAGTGAGTCGGCAGTTTCTGAAGCTTTCTTT
13,TRBJ1-1,TRBV7-9,few,.,CASSRWLNTEAFF,TGTGCCAGCAGCCGATGGCTGAACACTGAAGCTTTCTTT
15,TRBJ2-3,TRBV20-1,.,TRBD1,CSASSAGGGTDTQYF,TGCAGTGCTAGTTCCGCAGGGGGCGGCACAGATACGCAGTATTTT
14,TRBJ2-2,TRBV28,.,.,CASSLWGLTGELFF,TGTGCCAGCAGTTTATGGGGGCTAACCGGGGAGCTGTTTTTT
15,TRBJ2-7,TRBV9,many,.,CASSVGPSISYEQYF,TGTGCCAGCAGCGTAGGCCCTAGCATATCCTACGAGCAGTACTTC
14,TRBJ2-1,TRBV7-2,.,.,CASSPLQGYDEQFF,TGTGCCAGCAGCCCCCTACAGGGATACGATGAGCAGTTCTTC
14,TRBJ2-7,TRBV12-3/TRBV12-4,many,.,CASSFQQGNHEQYF,TGTGCCAGCAGTTTTCAGCAGGGTAACCACGAGCAGTACTTC
17,TRBJ2-1,TRBV7-9,few,.,CASSLERRPISYNEQFF,TGTGCCAGCAGCTTAGAGAGGCGGCCGATCTCCTACAATGAGCAGTTCTTC
20,TRBJ2-6,TRBV25-1,.,TRBD1,CASSTRQGAFFSSGANVLTF,TGTGCCAGCAGTACCCGTCAGGGGGCATTCTTCAGCTCTGGGGCCAACGTCCTGACTTTC
16,TRBJ2-4,TRBV19,many,.,CASSIYPSAVKNIQYF,TGTGCCAGTAGTATTTATCCCTCCGCTGTCAAAAACATTCAGTACTTC
15,TRBJ2-7,TRBV5-1,.,TRBD1,CASSPDRRITEEQYF,TGCGCCAGCAGCCCGGACAGGAGGATAACGGAAGAGCAGTACTTC
15,TRBJ1-1,TRBV7-2,.,.,CASSLVVGGGTEAFF,TGTGCCAGCAGCTTAGTTGTGGGAGGGGGGACTGAAGCTTTCTTT
15,TRBJ2-1,TRBV5-5,.,.,CASSLGLSAYNEQFF,TGTGCCAGCAGCTTGGGACTATCCGCCTACAATGAGCAGTTCTTC
15,TRBJ2-4,TRBV6-2/TRBV6-3,few,.,CASSPSRNLRDIQYF,TGTGCCAGCAGCCCCTCCCGAAATTTGAGAGACATTCAGTACTTC
16,TRBJ1-2,TRBV4-1,many,.,CASSQDPASTNYGYTF,TGCGCCAGCAGCCAAGATCCGGCCAGTACTAACTATGGCTACACCTTC
16,TRBJ1-5,TRBV27,.,.,CASPTRAAGWDQPQHF,TGTGCCAGCCCCACTCGGGCGGCAGGGTGGGATCAGCCCCAGCATTTT
19,TRBJ2-1,TRBV4-3,many,TRBD2,CASSQPRTSGGFSYNEQFF,TGCGCCAGCAGCCAACCCAGGACTAGCGGGGGGTTCTCCTACAATGAGCAGTTCTTC
16,TRBJ2-3,TRBV20-1,.,TRBD2,CSGGVDSGATRSTQYF,TGCAGCGGCGGGGTGGATAGCGGGGCGACCCGGTCTACGCAGTATTTT
16,TRBJ1-2,TRBV9,.,.,CASSVDSRFPHYGYTF,TGTGCCAGCAGCGTAGATTCAAGGTTCCCGCACTATGGCTACACCTTC
13,TRBJ2-3,TRBV2,.,.,CASSRRTTDTQYF,TGTGCCAGCAGCCGCCGCACGACAGATACGCAGTATTTT
16,TRBJ2-7,TRBV4-1,few,TRBD2,CASSQPRGGRKYEQYF,TGCGCCAGCAGCCAGCCGCGGGGGGGAAGAAAGTACGAGCAGTACTTC
15,TRBJ1-2,TRBV11-2,few,TRBD1,CASSSGTGKNYGYTF,TGTGCCAGCTCCTCCGGGACAGGGAAAAACTATGGCTACACCTTC
14,TRBJ1-1,TRBV28,.,.,CASSFRLGDTEAFF,TGTGCCAGCAGTTTTCGACTAGGGGACACTGAAGCTTTCTTT
16,TRBJ2-1,TRBV7-3,.,TRBD2,CASSLTLAGAANEQFF,TGTGCCAGCAGCTTAACACTAGCGGGGGCCGCAAATGAGCAGTTCTTC
14,TRBJ2-5,TRBV28,few,TRBD1,CASRRTGQQETQYF,TGTGCCAGCAGACGGACAGGTCAGCAAGAGACCCAGTACTTC
15,TRBJ2-5,TRBV4-1,few,.,CASSQVGGGEKTQYF,TGCGCCAGCAGCCAAGTCGGCGGGGGCGAAAAGACCCAGTACTTC
16,TRBJ2-1,TRBV7-9,few,TRBD2,CASSLRSGGACDEQFF,TGTGCCAGCAGCTTACGGAGCGGGGGGGCTTGCGATGAGCAGTTCTTC
14,TRBJ2-5,TRBV20-1,.,.,CSAEGGLGEETQYF,TGCAGTGCTGAGGGGGGCCTGGGAGAAGAGACCCAGTACTTC
17,TRBJ1-2,TRBV12-3/TRBV12-4,many,.,CASSFGRGDPSNYGYTF,TGTGCCAGCAGTTTCGGCAGGGGCGATCCCTCTAACTATGGCTACACCTTC